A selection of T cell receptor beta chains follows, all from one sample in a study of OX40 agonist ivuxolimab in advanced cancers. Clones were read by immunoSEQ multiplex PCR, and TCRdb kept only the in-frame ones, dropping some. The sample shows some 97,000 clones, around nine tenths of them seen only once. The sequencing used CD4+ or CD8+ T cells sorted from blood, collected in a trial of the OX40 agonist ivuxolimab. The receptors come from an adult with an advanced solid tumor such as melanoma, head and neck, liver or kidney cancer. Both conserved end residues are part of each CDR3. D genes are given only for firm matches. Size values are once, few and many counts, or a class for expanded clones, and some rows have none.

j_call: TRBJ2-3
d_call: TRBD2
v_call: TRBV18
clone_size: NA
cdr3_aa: CASSPGLAGGDSTDTQYF
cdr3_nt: TGTGCCAGCTCACCAGGACTAGCGGGAGGGGATAGCACAGATACGCAGTATTTT

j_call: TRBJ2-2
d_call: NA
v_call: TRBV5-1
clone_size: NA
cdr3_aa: CASKTGGRVNTGELFF
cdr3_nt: TGCGCGAGTAAGACTGGAGGCAGGGTGAACACCGGGGAGCTGTTTTTT

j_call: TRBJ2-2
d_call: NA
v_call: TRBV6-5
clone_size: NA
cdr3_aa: CASSYGGKGTGELFF
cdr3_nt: TGTGCCAGCAGTTATGGGGGAAAGGGCACCGGGGAGCTGTTTTTT

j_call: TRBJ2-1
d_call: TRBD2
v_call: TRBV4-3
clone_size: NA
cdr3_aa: CATSAASGRMSSYNEQFF
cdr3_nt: TGCGCCACCTCGGCGGCTAGCGGGAGGATGAGCTCCTACAATGAGCAGTTCTTC

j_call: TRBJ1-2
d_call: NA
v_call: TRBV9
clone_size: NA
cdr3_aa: CASSVALGNYGYTF
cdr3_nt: TGTGCCAGCAGCGTAGCTTTGGGGAACTATGGCTACACCTTC

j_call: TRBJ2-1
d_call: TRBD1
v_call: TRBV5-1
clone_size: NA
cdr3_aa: CASSFTGGALLNEQFF
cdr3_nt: TGCGCCAGCAGCTTCACAGGGGGCGCGTTATTGAATGAGCAGTTCTTC

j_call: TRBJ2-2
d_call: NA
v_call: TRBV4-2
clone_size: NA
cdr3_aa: CASSRTSPGELFF
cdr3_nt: TGTGCCAGCAGCCGTACAAGCCCCGGGGAGCTGTTTTTT

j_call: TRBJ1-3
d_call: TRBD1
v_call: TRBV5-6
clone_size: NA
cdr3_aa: CASSLSGGSGNTIYF
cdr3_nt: TGTGCCAGCAGCTTGTCAGGGGGTAGCGGAAACACCATATATTTT

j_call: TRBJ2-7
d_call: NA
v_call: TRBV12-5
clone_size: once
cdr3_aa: CASGLRDGGLYEQYF
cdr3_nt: TGTGCTAGTGGTTTGCGGGACGGGGGGCTCTACGAGCAGTACTTC

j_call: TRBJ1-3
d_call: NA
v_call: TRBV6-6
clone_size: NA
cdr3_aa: CASSYSISLGNTIYF
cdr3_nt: TGTGCCAGCAGTTACTCGATTTCACTTGGAAACACCATATATTTT

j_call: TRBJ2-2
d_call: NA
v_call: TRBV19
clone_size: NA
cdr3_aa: CASSFTGSGSTGELFF
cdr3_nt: TGTGCCAGTAGCTTCACAGGGAGCGGTAGCACCGGGGAGCTGTTTTTT